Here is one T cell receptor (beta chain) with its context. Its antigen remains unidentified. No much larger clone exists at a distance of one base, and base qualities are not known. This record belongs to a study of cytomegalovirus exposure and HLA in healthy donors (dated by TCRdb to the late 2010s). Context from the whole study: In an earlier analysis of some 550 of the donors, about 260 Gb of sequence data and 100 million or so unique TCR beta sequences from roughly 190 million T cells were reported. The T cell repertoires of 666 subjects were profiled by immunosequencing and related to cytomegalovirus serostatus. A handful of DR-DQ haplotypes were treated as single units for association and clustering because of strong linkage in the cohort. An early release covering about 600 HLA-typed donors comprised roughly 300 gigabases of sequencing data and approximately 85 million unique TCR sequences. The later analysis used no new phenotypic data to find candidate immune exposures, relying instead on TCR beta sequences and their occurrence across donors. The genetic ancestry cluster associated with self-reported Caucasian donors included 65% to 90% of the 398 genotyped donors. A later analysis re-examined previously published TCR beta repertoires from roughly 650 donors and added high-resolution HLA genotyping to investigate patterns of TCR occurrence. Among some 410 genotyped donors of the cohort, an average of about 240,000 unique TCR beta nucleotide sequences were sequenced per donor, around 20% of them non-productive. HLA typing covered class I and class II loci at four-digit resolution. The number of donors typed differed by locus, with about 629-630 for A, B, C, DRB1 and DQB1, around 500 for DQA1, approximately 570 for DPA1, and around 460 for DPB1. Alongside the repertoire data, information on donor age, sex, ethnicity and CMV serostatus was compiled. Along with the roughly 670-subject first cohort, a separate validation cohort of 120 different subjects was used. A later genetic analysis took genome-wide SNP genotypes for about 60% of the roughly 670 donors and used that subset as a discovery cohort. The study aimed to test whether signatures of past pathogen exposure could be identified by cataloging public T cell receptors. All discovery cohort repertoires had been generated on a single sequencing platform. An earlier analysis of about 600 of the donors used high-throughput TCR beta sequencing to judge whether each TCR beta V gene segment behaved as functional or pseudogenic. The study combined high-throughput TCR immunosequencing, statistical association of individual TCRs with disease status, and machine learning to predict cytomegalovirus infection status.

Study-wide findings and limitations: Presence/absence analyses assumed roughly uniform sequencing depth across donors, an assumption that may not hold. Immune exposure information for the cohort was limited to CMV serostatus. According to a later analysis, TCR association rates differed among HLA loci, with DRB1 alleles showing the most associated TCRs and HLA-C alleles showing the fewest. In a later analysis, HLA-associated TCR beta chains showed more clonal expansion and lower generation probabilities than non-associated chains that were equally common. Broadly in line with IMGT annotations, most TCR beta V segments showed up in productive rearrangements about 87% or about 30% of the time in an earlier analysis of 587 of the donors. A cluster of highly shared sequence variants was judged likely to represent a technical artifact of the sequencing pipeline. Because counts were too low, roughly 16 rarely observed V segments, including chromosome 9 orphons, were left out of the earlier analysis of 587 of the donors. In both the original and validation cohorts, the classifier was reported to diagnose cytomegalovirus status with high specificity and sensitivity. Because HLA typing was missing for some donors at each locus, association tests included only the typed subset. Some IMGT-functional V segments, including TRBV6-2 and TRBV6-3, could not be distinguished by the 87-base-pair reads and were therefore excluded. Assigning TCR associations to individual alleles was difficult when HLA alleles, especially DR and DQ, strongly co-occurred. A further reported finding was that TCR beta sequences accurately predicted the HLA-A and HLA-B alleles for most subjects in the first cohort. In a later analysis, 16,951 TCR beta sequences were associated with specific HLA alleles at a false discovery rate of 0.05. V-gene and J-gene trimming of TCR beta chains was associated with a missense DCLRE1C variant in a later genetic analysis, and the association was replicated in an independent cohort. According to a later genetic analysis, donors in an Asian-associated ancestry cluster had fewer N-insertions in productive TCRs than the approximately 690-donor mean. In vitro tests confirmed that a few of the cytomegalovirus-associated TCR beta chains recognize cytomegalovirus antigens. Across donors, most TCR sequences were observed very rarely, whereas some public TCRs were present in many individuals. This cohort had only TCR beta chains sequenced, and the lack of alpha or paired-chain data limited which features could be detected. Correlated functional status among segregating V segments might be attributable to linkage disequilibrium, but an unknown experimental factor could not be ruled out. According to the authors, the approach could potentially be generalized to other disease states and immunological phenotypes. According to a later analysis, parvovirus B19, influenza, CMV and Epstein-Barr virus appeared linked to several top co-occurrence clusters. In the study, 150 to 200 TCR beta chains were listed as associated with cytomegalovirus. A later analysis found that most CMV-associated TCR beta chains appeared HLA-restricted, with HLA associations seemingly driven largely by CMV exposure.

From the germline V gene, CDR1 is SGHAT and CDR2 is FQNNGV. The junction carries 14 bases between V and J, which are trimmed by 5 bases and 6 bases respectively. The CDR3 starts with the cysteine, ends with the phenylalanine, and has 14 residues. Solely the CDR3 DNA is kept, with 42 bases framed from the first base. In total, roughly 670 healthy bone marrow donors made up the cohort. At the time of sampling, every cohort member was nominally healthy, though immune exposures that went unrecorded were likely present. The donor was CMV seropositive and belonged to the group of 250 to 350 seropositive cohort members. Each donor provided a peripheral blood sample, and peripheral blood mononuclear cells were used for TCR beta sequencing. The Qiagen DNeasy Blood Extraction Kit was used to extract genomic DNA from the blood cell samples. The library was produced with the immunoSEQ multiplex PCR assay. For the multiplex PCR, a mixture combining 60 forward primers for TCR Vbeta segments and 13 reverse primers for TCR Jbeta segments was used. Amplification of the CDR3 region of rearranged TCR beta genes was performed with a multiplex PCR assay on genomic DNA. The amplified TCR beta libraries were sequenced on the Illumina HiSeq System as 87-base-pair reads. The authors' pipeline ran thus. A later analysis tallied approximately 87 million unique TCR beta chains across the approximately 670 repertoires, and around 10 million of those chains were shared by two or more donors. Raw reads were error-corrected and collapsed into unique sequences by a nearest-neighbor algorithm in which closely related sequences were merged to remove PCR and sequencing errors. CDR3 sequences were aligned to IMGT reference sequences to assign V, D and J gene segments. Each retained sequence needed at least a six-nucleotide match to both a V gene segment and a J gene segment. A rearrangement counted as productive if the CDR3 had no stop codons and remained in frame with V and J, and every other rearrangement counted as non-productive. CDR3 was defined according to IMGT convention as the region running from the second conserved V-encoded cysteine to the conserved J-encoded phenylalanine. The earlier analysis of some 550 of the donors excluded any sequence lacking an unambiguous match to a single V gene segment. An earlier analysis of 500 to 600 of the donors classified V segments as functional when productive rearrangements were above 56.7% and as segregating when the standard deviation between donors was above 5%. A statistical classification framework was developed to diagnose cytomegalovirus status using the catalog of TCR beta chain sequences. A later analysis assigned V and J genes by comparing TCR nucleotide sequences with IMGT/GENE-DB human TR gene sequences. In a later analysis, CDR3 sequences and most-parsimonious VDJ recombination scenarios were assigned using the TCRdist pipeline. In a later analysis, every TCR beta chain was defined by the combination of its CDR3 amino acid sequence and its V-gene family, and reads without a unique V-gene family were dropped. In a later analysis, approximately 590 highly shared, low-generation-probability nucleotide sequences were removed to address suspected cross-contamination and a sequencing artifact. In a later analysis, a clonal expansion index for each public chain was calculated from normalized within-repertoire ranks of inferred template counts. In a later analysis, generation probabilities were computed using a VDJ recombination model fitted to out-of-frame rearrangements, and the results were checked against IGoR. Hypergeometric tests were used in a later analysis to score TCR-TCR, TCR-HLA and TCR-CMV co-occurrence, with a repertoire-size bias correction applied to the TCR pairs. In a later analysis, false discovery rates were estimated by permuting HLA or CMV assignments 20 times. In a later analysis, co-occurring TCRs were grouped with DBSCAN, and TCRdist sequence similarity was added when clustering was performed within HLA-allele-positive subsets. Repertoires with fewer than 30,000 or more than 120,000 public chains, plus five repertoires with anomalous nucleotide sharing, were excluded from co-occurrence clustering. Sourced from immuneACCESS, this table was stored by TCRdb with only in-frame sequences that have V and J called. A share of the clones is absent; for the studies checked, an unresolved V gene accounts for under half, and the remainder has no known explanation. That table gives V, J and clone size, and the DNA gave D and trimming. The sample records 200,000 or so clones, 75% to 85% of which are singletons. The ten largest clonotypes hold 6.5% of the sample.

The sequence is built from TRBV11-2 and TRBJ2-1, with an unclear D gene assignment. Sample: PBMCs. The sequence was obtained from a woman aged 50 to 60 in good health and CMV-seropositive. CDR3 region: CASSPTPPPNEQFF. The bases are TGTGCCAGCAGCCCAACTCCCCCCCCCAATGAGCAGTTCTTC.